The rows below give T cell receptor beta chains drawn from one sample of a study of T-cell reconstitution after alpha-beta-depleted transplantation in children. TCRdb redid the calling of the PCR reads with MiXCR, one entry per CDR3 protein. This table has roughly 670,000 distinct CDR3 sequences, less than 15% appearing once. The sequenced sample was PBMCs, obtained before TCRalphabeta/CD19-depleted stem cell transplant. These receptors were collected from a girl aged 2-10 years with congenital amegakaryocytic thrombocytopenia, due to receive a stem cell transplant. The conserved cysteine and the conserved F or W are not part of the CDR3 here. The order of the fields is J gene, V gene, CDR3 protein.

TRBJ2-1	TRBV12-3/TRBV12-4	ASSTLRGEQF
TRBJ2-7	TRBV9	ASSTSHGYEQY
TRBJ2-1	TRBV7-8	ASSPRGPTYNEQF
TRBJ1-1	TRBV29-1	SVDPGTGMNTEAF
TRBJ1-2	TRBV3-1	ATSTQDTTGYDYGYT
TRBJ2-3	TRBV12-3/TRBV12-4	ASSWWLGEDTQY
TRBJ2-1	TRBV20-1	SALGLAGEVYNEQF
TRBJ2-1	TRBV7-9	ASSPTLGLAANEQF
TRBJ2-3	TRBV29-1	SALGGSRTDTQY
TRBJ2-1	TRBV5-1	ASSQGASGYNEQF
TRBJ2-1	TRBV29-1	SVDPTASYNEQF
TRBJ2-5	TRBV5-1	ASSLGLKVAEETQY
TRBJ2-3	TRBV28	ASSQGTGRPDAQY
TRBJ1-1	TRBV18	ASSPSRDRVAF
TRBJ2-1	TRBV2	AIPPSGSSYNEQF
TRBJ2-2	TRBV7-8	ASSPRRPSSGELF
TRBJ2-7	TRBV28	ASGEGGRHEQY
TRBJ2-1	TRBV4-1	ASSQGKPRRGGEQF
TRBJ2-7	TRBV18	ASSPGTGGEQY
TRBJ2-7	TRBV12-3/TRBV12-4	ASSLHQGAREQY
TRBJ2-5	TRBV7-6	ASSSPGSETQY
TRBJ2-1	TRBV20-1	SAGALAESYNEQF
TRBJ1-1	TRBV12-3/TRBV12-4	ASSSVEAF
TRBJ2-7	TRBV12-3/TRBV12-4	ASSSTLGSEQY